The next 2 T cell receptor beta chains were all read from a single sample in a study of blood T cells in healthy people across ages. Then a second PCR, running about 7 to 11 cycles, was carried out with a sample-barcoded 5' primer and a J-beta primer mix. TCRdb redid the calling of the 5' RACE reads with MiXCR, one entry per CDR3 protein. The data show 1,300,000 or so distinct CDR3 sequences, 59% seen once. Sequencing used blood. The receptors come from a young man in good health.

This chain joins TRBV12-3 or TRBV12-4 and TRBJ2-3; D call uncertain. V lost 8 bases, J lost 0 bases, and 9 bases lay in between. This CDR3 is built from 13 residues. CDR3: CASPEPSTDTQYF. CDR3 DNA: TGTGCCAGCCCCGAGCCTAGCACAGATACGCAGTATTTT.

This sequence joins TRBV3-1 and TRBJ2-1, with TRBD2 matching 7 bases. CDR3 length equals 15 residues. Germline CDR1 reads LGHDT; CDR2 reads YNNKEL (reference sequence). Trimming removed 4 bases from V and 3 bases from J; junction bases left unmatched: 6. The CDR3 DNA reads TGTGCCAGCAGCCTAGCGGGCGCATACTACAATGAGCAGTTCTTC. Translation: CASSLAGAYYNEQFF.